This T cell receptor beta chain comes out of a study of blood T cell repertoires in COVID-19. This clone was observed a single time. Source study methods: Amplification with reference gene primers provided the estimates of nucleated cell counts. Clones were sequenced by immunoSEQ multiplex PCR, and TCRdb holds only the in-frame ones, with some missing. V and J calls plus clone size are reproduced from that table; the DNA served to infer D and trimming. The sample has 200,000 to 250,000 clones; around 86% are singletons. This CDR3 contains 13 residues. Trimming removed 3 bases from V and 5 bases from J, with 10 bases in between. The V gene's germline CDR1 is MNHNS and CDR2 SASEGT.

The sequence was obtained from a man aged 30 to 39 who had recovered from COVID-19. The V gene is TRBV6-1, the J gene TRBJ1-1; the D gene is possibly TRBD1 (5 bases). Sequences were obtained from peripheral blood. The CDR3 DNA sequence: TGTGCCAGCAGTGAGGCAGGGTGGACTGAAGCTTTCTTT. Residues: CASSEAGWTEAFF.